These 15 T cell receptor beta chains were sequenced from one sample in a study of control samples from healthy donors and cancer patients. Only in-frame clones appear in the TCRdb table, and some are missing; sequencing was by immunoSEQ multiplex PCR. This sample has roughly 150,000 clones, with roughly 88% found just once. Sequenced: blood. The receptors come from a man aged 18 to 29 in good health.

The chain combines TRBV6-5 with TRBJ1-6; TRBD1 is a possible D gene (5 bases). Germline lookup yields CDR1 MNHEY and CDR2 SVGAGI. The CDR3 has 15 amino acids. V was trimmed by 11 bases and J by 0 bases, leaving 14 bases between them. DNA for the CDR3: TGTGCCGGAGGGGTGCCCTACTCCTATAATTCACCCCTCCACTTT. As protein: CAGGVPYSYNSPLHF.

This chain joins TRBV1 and TRBJ2-7; TRBD1, the table's D call, lacks a check against the DNA. TRBV1 is a pseudogene locus. CDR3 length: 18 residues. This chain's CDR3 is CTSSQDPSPSGRREEQYF. The CDR3 bases are TGCACCAGCAGCCAAGATCCCTCACCGAGTGGCAGGCGCGAGGAGCAGTACTTC.

The chain employs TRBV27 and TRBJ2-7; 7 nucleotides agree with TRBD1. This CDR3 comprises 17 residues. CDR1 MNHEY and CDR2 SMNVEV come from the germline V gene (reference sequence). The trim removed 8 bases at V and 2 bases at J, leaving 18 bases unmatched. CDR3 nucleotide sequence: TGTGCCAGCGGGCGAAGCCTCAGAACAGGGGTGACCTACGAGCAGTACTTC. It encodes CASGRSLRTGVTYEQYF.

The gene calls are TRBV3-1 (or the pseudogene TRBV3-2) and TRBJ1-1, with D possibly matching TRBD1 (5 bases). The V gene lost 5 bases and the J gene lost 1 base, with 11 bases spanning the gap. Germline V lookup: CDR1 LGHDT, CDR2 YNNKEL (reference sequence). The CDR3 has 14 residues. CDR3 amino acids: CASSTHTGNTEAFF. DNA for the CDR3: TGTGCCAGCAGCACCCACACAGGGAACACTGAAGCTTTCTTT.

The chain is built from TRBV24-1 and TRBJ2-2, with D tentatively TRBD1 or TRBD2 (5 bases each). The CDR3 length is 13 residues. Germline values: CDR1 KGHDR, CDR2 SFDVKD. V was cut by 5 bases and J by 9 bases, with 12 bases left in between. This chain's CDR3 is CATSGSGPRELFF. The CDR3 nucleotides are TGTGCCACCAGTGGCTCGGGACCCCGGGAGCTGTTTTTT.

This clone was found a few times. This CDR3 is also generated by other DNA sequences in the sample. This chain connects TRBV28 to TRBJ2-7; no definite D call. CDR3 length: 11 residues. Deletions cut 2 bases from V and 5 bases from J, with 4 bases between. Germline V lookup: CDR1 MDHEN, CDR2 SYDVKM. Written as DNA, the CDR3 is TGTGCCAGCAGTTTAGTGAACGAGCAGTACTTC. This translates into CASSLVNEQYF.

V gene TRBV25-1 combines with J gene TRBJ2-5; D may be TRBD1 (6 bases). The length of the CDR3 is 15 residues. Germline V CDR1 and CDR2: MGHDK, SYGVNS. The V end was cut by 5 bases, the J end by 4 bases, with 17 bases between. CDR3 loop: CASSPQGRSGETQYF. In nucleotides, the CDR3 is TGTGCCAGCAGTCCACAGGGCCGTTCTGGAGAGACCCAGTACTTC.

The rearrangement uses TRBV7-3 and TRBJ2-3; 8 nucleotides match TRBD1. The CDR3 is 15 amino acids. Germline V gives CDR1 SGHTA, CDR2 FQGTGA. The V gene end was trimmed by 5 bases and the J gene end by 0 bases; junction bases not matched to a gene: 4. CDR3 DNA: TGTGCCAGCAGCCCCGGACAGGGTAGCACAGATACGCAGTATTTT. Translating gives CASSPGQGSTDTQYF.

The genes are TRBV14 and TRBJ2-1; D is ambiguous. V dropped 0 bases and J dropped 10 bases, with 16 bases sitting between them. The germline gives CDR1 SGHDN, CDR2 FVKESK. The CDR3 has 15 residues. CDR3 region: CASSQDQRVGREQFF. Written as DNA, the CDR3 is TGTGCCAGCAGCCAAGACCAACGGGTAGGGCGGGAGCAGTTCTTC.

The rearrangement links TRBV5-1 to TRBJ2-5; 7 bases fit TRBD2. The CDR3 covers 15 residues. V trimming: 4 bases; J trimming: 2 bases; junction bases outside the gene matches: 8. The germline gives CDR1 SGHRS, CDR2 YFSETQ. CDR3 sequence (DNA): TGCGCCAGCAGCCACGGGACCGGGAGGCAAGAGACCCAGTACTTC. Its protein product is CASSHGTGRQETQYF.

The CDR3, as DNA: TGTGCCAGCAGCGAGGACTTGGCCACTGAAGCTTTCTTT. It translates to CASSEDLATEAFF. The rearrangement links TRBV9 to TRBJ1-1, with no clear D. This CDR3 comprises 13 residues. Trimming removed 3 bases at V and 4 bases at J, with 10 bases between. Germline V gene lookup returns CDR1 SGDLS and CDR2 YYNGEE.

The chain recombines TRBV9 with TRBJ2-1; D may correspond to TRBD1 or TRBD2 (6 bases each). The germline V gene has CDR1 SGDLS and CDR2 YYNGEE. The CDR3 spans 17 residues. Trimming pared 3 bases from V and 5 bases from J, leaving 21 bases between. The CDR3, as DNA: TGTGCCAGCAGCGAGCCTATACAGGGAGGTCTCAACAATGAGCAGTTCTTC. Its translation is CASSEPIQGGLNNEQFF.

This clone occurred a few times. The CDR3 bases are TGTGCCAGCAGTGCCTCCGGGACAGGGGCCTACGAGCAGTACTTC. Translated, it gives CASSASGTGAYEQYF. The genes are TRBV6-2 or TRBV6-3 and TRBJ2-7; TRBD1 matches 10 bases. This CDR3 is built from 15 residues. V trimming: 5 bases; J trimming: 2 bases; junction bases outside the gene matches: 6. CDR1 is MNHEY, CDR2 SVGEGT, per germline.

The V call is TRBV5-1, the J call TRBJ1-2; TRBD1 matches at 10 bases. Germline V gene lookup returns CDR1 SGHRS and CDR2 YFSETQ. The CDR3 is 17 residues long. J was trimmed by 3 bases and V by 1 base; bases with no gene match: 9. The CDR3 nucleotides are TGCGCCAGCAGCTTGACCGGGACAGGGGTGTGGGACTATGGCTACACCTTC. It yields the protein CASSLTGTGVWDYGYTF.

The chain recombines TRBV5-4 with TRBJ1-3; D not certain. Germline V CDR1 and CDR2: SGHNT, YYREEE (reference sequence). The CDR3 length is 15 residues. The V gene lost 4 bases and the J gene lost 0 bases, with 11 bases spanning the gap. The DNA of the CDR3 is TGTGCCAGCAGCGCACCGACGAGCTCTGGAAACACCATATATTTT. It codes for CASSAPTSSGNTIYF.